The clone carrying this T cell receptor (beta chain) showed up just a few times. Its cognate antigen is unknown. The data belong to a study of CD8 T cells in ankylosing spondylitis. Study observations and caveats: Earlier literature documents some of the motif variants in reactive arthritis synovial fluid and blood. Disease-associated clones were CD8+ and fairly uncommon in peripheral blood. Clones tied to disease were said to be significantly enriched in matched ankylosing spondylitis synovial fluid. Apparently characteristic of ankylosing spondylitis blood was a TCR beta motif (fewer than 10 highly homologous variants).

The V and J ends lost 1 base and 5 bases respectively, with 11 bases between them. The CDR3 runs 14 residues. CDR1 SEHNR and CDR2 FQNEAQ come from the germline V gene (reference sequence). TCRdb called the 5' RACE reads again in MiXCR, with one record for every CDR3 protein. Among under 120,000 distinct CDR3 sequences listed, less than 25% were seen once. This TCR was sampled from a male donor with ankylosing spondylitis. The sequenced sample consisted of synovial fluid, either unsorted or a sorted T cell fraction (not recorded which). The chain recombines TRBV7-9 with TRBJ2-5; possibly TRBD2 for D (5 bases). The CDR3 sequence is CASSLVRDEETQYF. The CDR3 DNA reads TGTGCCAGCAGCTTAGTGAGGGATGAGGAGACCCAGTACTTC.